One sample yielded the 13 T cell receptor beta chains listed below, sequenced in a study of cytomegalovirus exposure and HLA in healthy donors. Vbeta (60) and Jbeta (13) primers were used in the PCR. Some clones are missing from TCRdb's copy, which holds only in-frame ones; the method was immunoSEQ multiplex PCR. The data hold under 150,000 clones, with around three quarters observed a single time. Sequenced material: PBMCs. These receptors were collected from a man in his thirties or forties in good health and CMV-seropositive.

The chain links TRBV19 to TRBJ2-7, with 9 bases identical to TRBD2. CDR3 length: 15 amino acids. V was clipped by 4 bases and J by 3 bases; unmatched bases: 7. Germline CDR1 and CDR2: LNHDA and SQIVND (reference sequence). The CDR3 DNA is TGTGCCAGTAGTAATCTGCGGGAGGGCTACTACGAGCAGTACTTC. Translating it yields CASSNLREGYYEQYF.

This CDR3 is CASSGDRLYGYTF. CDR3 in DNA: TGTGCCAGCAGCGGCGACAGGCTCTATGGCTACACCTTC. The genes are TRBV5-6 and TRBJ1-2; D might be TRBD1 (6 bases). Germline-derived CDR1 and CDR2 are SGHDT and YYEEEE. CDR3 length: 13 residues. Trimming removed 4 bases at V and 4 bases at J, with 11 bases between. The whole variable domain, remainder taken from reference TRBV5-6 and TRBJ1-2, is DAGVTQSPTHLIKTRGQQVTLRCSPKSGHDTVSWYQQALGQGPQFIFQYYEEEERQRGNFPDRFSGHQFPNYSSELNVNALLLGDSALYLCASSGDRLYGYTFGSGTRLTVV.

V gene TRBV5-6 combines with J gene TRBJ2-1; tentative D call: TRBD2 (6 bases). The germline CDR1 and CDR2 sequences are SGHDT and YYEEEE. V shed 4 bases and J shed 3 bases, with 14 bases lying between them. The CDR3 runs 15 residues. In nucleotides, the CDR3 is TGTGCCAGCAGCCCAACGGGAGTAGGCTACAATGAGCAGTTCTTC. Protein sequence: CASSPTGVGYNEQFF.

This rearrangement joins TRBV7-9 to TRBJ2-5, with D uncertain. The V end was cut by 2 bases, the J end by 1 base, with 5 bases between. Germline CDR1 SEHNR, CDR2 FQNEAQ (reference sequence). This CDR3 comprises 13 residues. The CDR3: CASSLPSQETQYF. Here the CDR3 DNA reads TGTGCCAGCAGCTTACCATCCCAAGAGACCCAGTACTTC.

In the case of this clone: At one of its ends the junction is not consistent with the germline gene, which may arise from a read error. This chain links TRBV27 with TRBJ2-4; D is perhaps TRBD1 (6 bases). Germline CDR1 and CDR2: MNHEY and SMNVEV (reference sequence). The CDR3 contains 14 residues. CDR3 protein: CASSLSGAKNSQYF. CDR3 coding DNA: TGTGCCAGCAGTTTATCGGGGGCCAAAAACAGTCAGTACTTC.

The chain is built from TRBV11-1 and TRBJ2-6; the D is unclear. V was cut by 1 base and J by 4 bases, with 8 bases left in between. Per germline, CDR1 SGHAT and CDR2 FQDESV (reference sequence). There are 15 residues in the CDR3. The CDR3 DNA follows: TGTGCCAGCAGCTTAGAGTTGGCAGGGGCCAACGTCCTGACTTTC. Protein sequence: CASSLELAGANVLTF.

The J gene is TRBJ2-1, the V gene TRBV9, with 8 nucleotides matching TRBD1. CDR1 SGDLS and CDR2 YYNGEE come from the germline V gene. This CDR3 has 15 amino acids. V gave up 0 bases and J gave up 7 bases; unmatched junction bases: 6. In nucleotides, the CDR3 is TGTGCCAGCAGCGTAGTAGGGGACAGGAAGAATGAGCAGTTCTTC. The encoded protein is CASSVVGDRKNEQFF.

The genes are TRBV4-3 and TRBJ2-2; maybe TRBD1 (6 bases). Germline CDR1 and CDR2: LGHNA and YSLEER. V shed 0 bases and J shed 6 bases, with 14 bases lying between them. This CDR3 region has 16 residues. For the CDR3, the DNA is TGCGCCAGCAGCCAAGATCACTACACAGGGCCCGGGGAGCTGTTTTTT. Translated: CASSQDHYTGPGELFF.

V usage is TRBV28 and J usage is TRBJ1-4, with D perhaps TRBD1 (5 bases). The CDR3 runs 14 residues. The V and J ends lost 7 bases and 5 bases respectively, with 14 bases between them. Germline values: CDR1 MDHEN, CDR2 SYDVKM. CDR3 sequence reads: CASTLGGRNEKLFF. The CDR3 DNA follows: TGTGCCAGCACCTTGGGGGGGAGGAATGAAAAACTGTTTTTT. Full variable domain (outside the CDR3, taken from reference TRBV28 and TRBJ1-4): DVKVTQSSRYLVKRTGEKVFLECVQDMDHENMFWYRQDPGLGLRLIYFSYDVKMKEKGDIPEGYSVSREKKERFSLILESASTNQTSMYLCASTLGGRNEKLFFGSGTQLSVL.

This chain connects TRBV7-8 to TRBJ1-1; D ambiguous. The ends were cut back, 5 bases at V and 7 bases at J, with 17 bases in the middle. Germline V gives CDR1 SGHVS, CDR2 FQNEAQ. This CDR3 contains 14 residues. CDR3 sequence (DNA): TGTGCCAGCAGCCCCCGTCGAGCCCGTCTTGAAGCTTTCTTT. Encoded protein: CASSPRRARLEAFF.

V usage is TRBV7-2 and J usage is TRBJ1-5, with D possibly being TRBD1 (5 bases). Per germline, CDR1 SGHTA and CDR2 FQGNSA. CDR3 size: 12 residues. Deletions cut 5 bases from V and 6 bases from J, with 8 bases between. The CDR3 DNA sequence: TGTGCCAGCAGCCTCGACAGTCAGCCCCAGCATTTT. Translation: CASSLDSQPQHF.

This chain uses TRBV4-3 with TRBJ1-5; maybe TRBD1 (6 bases). Germline CDR1 reads LGHNA; CDR2 reads YSLEER. V lost 0 bases and J 5 bases, leaving 11 bases between the germline ends. The CDR3 spans 15 residues. This CDR3 reads CASSQDTGSYQPQHF. CDR3 coding DNA: TGCGCCAGCAGCCAAGACACAGGGTCCTATCAGCCCCAGCATTTT.

This chain joins TRBV5-1 and TRBJ2-7, with TRBD2 matching 9 bases. V dropped 0 bases and J dropped 2; count of bases not matched to a gene: 3. Germline CDR1 and CDR2: SGHRS and YFSETQ. The CDR3 has 15 amino acids. CDR3 nucleotides: TGCGCCAGCAGCTTGGATCGCGGGGGGGCCTACGAGCAGTACTTC. It translates to CASSLDRGGAYEQYF.